The source of this T cell receptor beta chain is a study of breast tumors, draining lymph nodes, adjacent tissues. Findings and limits, study-wide: Data only fit, rather than demonstrated, lymph node origin of most tumor T cells.

Concerning this clonotype itself: Its antigen is currently unknown. The germline gene is not matched at one end of the junction; a read error may be the cause.

The lymph nodes were axillary draining lymph nodes from breast cancer patients. This CDR3 is 14 amino acids long. The germline V gene has CDR1 MNHEY and CDR2 SMNVEV (reference sequence). A single record per CDR3 protein comes from TCRdb applying MiXCR to the multiplex PCR reads. This repertoire shows about 94,000 distinct CDR3 sequences, approximately 31% found once; its top ten account for 8.1%. The receptor's source is a female donor with breast cancer. Some clones in this sample may be carry-over from other donors' samples. The chain recombines TRBV27 with TRBJ1-2, with D possibly matching TRBD1 (6 bases). What was sequenced was axillary lymph node tissue. The DNA for the CDR3 is TGTGCCAGCAGCCGTGAGACACAGGGACGTGGCCACACCTTC. Translating it yields CASSRETQGRGHTF.